This section outlines one TCR beta chain sequence together with its context. The data were obtained in a study of blood T cell repertoires in COVID-19. Looking at the study overall: There were acute and convalescent COVID-19 samples, and they came from the United States, Italy and Spain.

The study drew participants aged about 18 to 89 years from 20 to 30 US areas. Donors in Cohort 3 who had recovered were those with two negative PCRs, healthcare professional clearance, or resolution of their symptoms. Data came from immunoSEQ multiplex PCR; TCRdb stores just in-frame clones and leaves some out. The top ten hold around 2.5% of the sample, which has under 350,000 clones, under 95% seen once. Germline CDR1 is SGDLS and CDR2 is YYNGEE. The CDR3 has 15 residues. Between the trimmed V and J ends, which lost 0 bases and 7 bases, there was a span of 14 bases. This receptor was taken from a man aged 55 to 70 who had recovered from COVID-19. The source material was PBMCs or T cells enriched from blood (not recorded which). The chain joins TRBV9 to TRBJ1-3; the D gene is possibly TRBD1 (5 bases). For the CDR3, the DNA is TGTGCCAGCAGCGTAGGGGCGGCAGGGCGGAACACCATATATTTT. This translates into CASSVGAAGRNTIYF.